A selection of T cell receptor beta chains follows, all from one sample in a study of radiotherapy plus CTLA-4 blockade in lung cancer. Clones were read by immunoSEQ multiplex PCR, and TCRdb kept only the in-frame ones, dropping some. The repertoire holds some 110,000 clones, with 81% as singletons. The source was peripheral blood, collected from a patient treated with radiotherapy plus ipilimumab. Every receptor here comes from a human donor with non-small cell lung cancer that progressed on radiotherapy plus ipilimumab. Some clones in this sample may be carry-over from other donors' samples. CDR3s include the opening cysteine and the closing phenylalanine or tryptophan. Each record gives: J gene, V gene, CDR3 protein.

TRBJ1-2	TRBV7-9	CASSLRRGTGGASGYTF
TRBJ1-2	TRBV6-6	CASSYTGTDYAYTF
TRBJ1-1	TRBV2	CASRGPNTEAFF
TRBJ1-4	TRBV27	CASSFLGRMDEKLFF
TRBJ2-3	TRBV2	CASSRLQDFLTDTQYF
TRBJ1-2	TRBV5-4	CASSLGPVYGYTF
TRBJ2-2	TRBV9	CASSPSPPIHRDPLGSLTGELFF
TRBJ1-4	TRBV29-1	CSVEDVRGGGEKLFF
TRBJ1-1	TRBV20-1	CSVRDVGEAFF
TRBJ2-3	TRBV14	CASSLRQSTDTQYF
TRBJ1-5	TRBV7-2	CASSLFTVDQPQHF
TRBJ1-5	TRBV19	CASRTQGAGNQPQHF
TRBJ1-5	TRBV18	CASSLSGPVSNQPQHF
TRBJ2-3	TRBV6-1	CASSDGVDTQYF
TRBJ2-5	TRBV4-2	CASSQEVSGRGALQETQYF
TRBJ2-2	TRBV7-9	CASSPGGGFGELFF
TRBJ1-5	TRBV5-8	CASTSWGSGYSNQPQHF
TRBJ1-4	TRBV4-3	CASSLAWGSGEKLFF
TRBJ2-3	TRBV6-5	CASSLRGEGADTQYF
TRBJ2-7	TRBV6-5	CASSEGQGADEQYF
TRBJ1-6	TRBV18	CASSATGGRDSPLHF
TRBJ1-5	TRBV19	CASNRGVGNQPQHF
TRBJ1-2	TRBV10-3	CATQGQGGGTNGYTF
TRBJ2-2	TRBV4-2	CASSQDLAGVTGELFF
TRBJ2-2	TRBV6-5	CASSYSAGSGELFF
TRBJ1-6	TRBV7-9	CASSLTHGLASPLHF
TRBJ2-3	TRBV6-5	CASGEYNTQYF